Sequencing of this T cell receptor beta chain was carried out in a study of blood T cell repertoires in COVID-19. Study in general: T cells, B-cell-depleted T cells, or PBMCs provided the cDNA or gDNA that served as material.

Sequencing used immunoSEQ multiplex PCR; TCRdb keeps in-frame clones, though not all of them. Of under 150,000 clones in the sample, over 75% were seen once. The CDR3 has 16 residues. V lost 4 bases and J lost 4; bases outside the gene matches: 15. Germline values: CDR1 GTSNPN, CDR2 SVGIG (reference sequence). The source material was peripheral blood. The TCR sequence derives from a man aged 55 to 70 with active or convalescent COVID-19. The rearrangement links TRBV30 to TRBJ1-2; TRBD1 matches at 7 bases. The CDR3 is CAWNPMTKQGSYGYTF. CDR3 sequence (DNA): TGTGCCTGGAATCCTATGACGAAACAGGGGTCCTATGGCTACACCTTC.